The TCR beta chain under discussion was sequenced for a study of tumor-infiltrating lymphocytes in primary liver carcinoma listed by TCRdb under 2017. About the study as a whole: Between November 2015 and early 2016, five patients in China with histopathologically diagnosed primary liver carcinoma had surgical resection. The five patients, three men and two women aged 30 to 69 years, had hepatocellular carcinoma (four) or combined HCC and intrahepatic cholangiocarcinoma (one). Tumors of the five patients were stage T1-T3 N0M0 with maximum diameters of roughly 4.2 to 11 cm. Roughly 3.65 to 8 million productive TCRbeta reads were obtained per sample, and no significant difference in read depth was found between tissue types. The study combined TCRbeta repertoire sequencing, expression microarrays and whole-exome sequencing across five regions of each liver tumor, with adjacent normal tissue and blood. A total of roughly 35 specimens from 5 patients, comprising approximately 25 tumor regions, 5 adjacent noncancerous liver tissues and 5 peripheral blood samples, were covered by TCRbeta repertoire sequencing. Technical replicate repertoires showed high reproducibility, with mean shared-clone rates around 0.9 and correlation coefficients above 0.95. Study-wide findings and limitations: Compared with blood, tumors had a significantly larger share of the repertoire taken up by the top 250 clones (p = 0.039). Only the TCR beta chain was sequenced, so true repertoire diversity is likely underestimated because unpaired alpha chains were not captured. The study included only four or five patients, and the authors note findings should be validated in a larger study. Comparison of CD4+ and CD8+ T cell repertoires was precluded by the use of bulk unsorted samples. Repertoire overlap was higher between tumor regions (mean around 36%) than tumor-adjacent (around 17%) or tumor-blood (approximately 14%) pairs, consistent with antigen-driven expansion.

Concerning this clonotype: What antigen it recognizes has not been identified. A much larger clonotype is one base distant, so this may be a read error.

Blood RNA was extracted from unsorted whole blood using TRIzol reagent, and germline DNA was obtained with the DNeasy Blood & Tissue kit. Patients had chronic HBV infection and were treatment-naive at sampling. Before surgery, approximately 3.8 milliliters of peripheral blood were collected into K2EDTA tubes. TCRbeta-specific cDNA was reverse-transcribed from roughly 500 ng total RNA using a constant-region primer and ProtoScript II reverse transcriptase. TCRbeta libraries were built with three nested multiplex PCR rounds, a slightly modified ARM-PCR procedure. The first two PCR rounds used multiplex TRBV1-TRBV30 forward primers with a Cbeta reverse primer, each for approximately 11 cycles. Sample barcodes and Illumina adapters were added in a final 25-cycle PCR with Deep VentR polymerase. Before sequencing, amplicons of 200-500 bp were purified from gel using a QIAquick gel extraction kit. An Illumina HiSeq 2500 was used to sequence the TCRbeta amplicons, generating 250-bp paired-end reads. Regarding the original processing steps: Quality trimming of reads was performed with Trimmomatic v0.33, and paired reads were merged with FLASH v1.2.11 so that full CDR3 sequences could be recovered. MiGEC v1.2.1b assigned V, D and J germline segments to the rearranged TCRbeta sequences. Clonotype statistics, along with Shannon-Wiener diversity indices, were calculated using VDJtools v1.0.0. Except for diversity analysis, only the 250 most abundant clonotypes of each sample were used in subsequent analyses to reduce sampling bias. Through fastp at Q25 and MiXCR, TCRdb rebuilt clones from the public reads, retaining in-frame beta chains. Under each unique CDR3 protein, matching rows form one entry showing the most common genes and DNA. The V and J calls were determined by TCRdb, not by the authors. The sample records fewer than 400,000 distinct CDR3 sequences, about 62% of which are singletons. Of the sample, 9% to 10% is held by the ten largest clones.

V and J are truncated by 6 bases and 1 base respectively, leaving an intervening sequence of 12 bases. Sequences ENHRY (CDR1) and SYGVKD (CDR2) are obtained from the germline V gene. The cysteine opens and the phenylalanine closes a CDR3 of 14 amino acids. CDR3 DNA only is kept here, 42 bases in frame from base 1. The sequence was obtained from a man aged 35 to 55 with primary liver carcinoma and hepatitis B virus infection. This sequence uses TRBV10-3 and TRBJ1-1, with the D gene call left open. The sequencing sample was made of peripheral blood. The CDR3 reads as follows: CAIRGEGANTEAFF. In nucleotides, the sequence is TGTGCCATCAGGGGAGAGGGAGCGAACACTGAAGCTTTCTTT.